In its sample, the clone carrying this TCR beta chain was seen once. This sample was taken from a study of blood T cells in healthy people across ages. With a J-beta primer mix and a sample-barcoded 5' primer, a second PCR ran 7 to 11 cycles. One entry per CDR3 protein, called by TCRdb with MiXCR from the 5' RACE reads. The sample has under 1,100,000 distinct CDR3 sequences, 20% to 25% seen once. These data also formed part of another study, on T cells of mothers and their children.

Sequencing was performed on blood. The clonotype comes from a girl under 10 years old in good health.

The CDR3 DNA sequence: TGTGCCAGCAGCCAGTTAGGGGGGGCTAACGGAAATACGCAGTATTTT. Translation gives CASSQLGGANGNTQYF. This chain uses TRBV7-9 with TRBJ2-3; the D gene is possibly TRBD2 (7 bases). In germline, CDR1 is SEHNR, CDR2 FQNEAQ (reference sequence). The ends were cut back, 5 bases at V and 7 bases at J, with 22 bases in the middle. There are 16 residues in the CDR3.